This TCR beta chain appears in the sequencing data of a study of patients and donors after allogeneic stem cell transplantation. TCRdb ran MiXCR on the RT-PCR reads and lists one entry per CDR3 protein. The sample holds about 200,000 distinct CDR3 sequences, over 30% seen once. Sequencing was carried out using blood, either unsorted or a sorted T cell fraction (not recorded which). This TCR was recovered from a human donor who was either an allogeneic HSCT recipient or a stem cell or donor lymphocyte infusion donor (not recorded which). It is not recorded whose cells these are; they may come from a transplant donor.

CDR3 in amino acids: CASSVSDRGENGYTF. The CDR3 DNA sequence: TGTGCCAGCAGTGTTTCCGACAGGGGAGAGAATGGCTACACCTTC. The chain is built from TRBV25-1 and TRBJ1-2; 8 nucleotides line up with TRBD1. This CDR3 has 15 residues. Germline CDR1 MGHDK, CDR2 SYGVNS. Losses at the gene ends were 4 bases for V and 6 bases for J; bases not matched to a gene: 10.